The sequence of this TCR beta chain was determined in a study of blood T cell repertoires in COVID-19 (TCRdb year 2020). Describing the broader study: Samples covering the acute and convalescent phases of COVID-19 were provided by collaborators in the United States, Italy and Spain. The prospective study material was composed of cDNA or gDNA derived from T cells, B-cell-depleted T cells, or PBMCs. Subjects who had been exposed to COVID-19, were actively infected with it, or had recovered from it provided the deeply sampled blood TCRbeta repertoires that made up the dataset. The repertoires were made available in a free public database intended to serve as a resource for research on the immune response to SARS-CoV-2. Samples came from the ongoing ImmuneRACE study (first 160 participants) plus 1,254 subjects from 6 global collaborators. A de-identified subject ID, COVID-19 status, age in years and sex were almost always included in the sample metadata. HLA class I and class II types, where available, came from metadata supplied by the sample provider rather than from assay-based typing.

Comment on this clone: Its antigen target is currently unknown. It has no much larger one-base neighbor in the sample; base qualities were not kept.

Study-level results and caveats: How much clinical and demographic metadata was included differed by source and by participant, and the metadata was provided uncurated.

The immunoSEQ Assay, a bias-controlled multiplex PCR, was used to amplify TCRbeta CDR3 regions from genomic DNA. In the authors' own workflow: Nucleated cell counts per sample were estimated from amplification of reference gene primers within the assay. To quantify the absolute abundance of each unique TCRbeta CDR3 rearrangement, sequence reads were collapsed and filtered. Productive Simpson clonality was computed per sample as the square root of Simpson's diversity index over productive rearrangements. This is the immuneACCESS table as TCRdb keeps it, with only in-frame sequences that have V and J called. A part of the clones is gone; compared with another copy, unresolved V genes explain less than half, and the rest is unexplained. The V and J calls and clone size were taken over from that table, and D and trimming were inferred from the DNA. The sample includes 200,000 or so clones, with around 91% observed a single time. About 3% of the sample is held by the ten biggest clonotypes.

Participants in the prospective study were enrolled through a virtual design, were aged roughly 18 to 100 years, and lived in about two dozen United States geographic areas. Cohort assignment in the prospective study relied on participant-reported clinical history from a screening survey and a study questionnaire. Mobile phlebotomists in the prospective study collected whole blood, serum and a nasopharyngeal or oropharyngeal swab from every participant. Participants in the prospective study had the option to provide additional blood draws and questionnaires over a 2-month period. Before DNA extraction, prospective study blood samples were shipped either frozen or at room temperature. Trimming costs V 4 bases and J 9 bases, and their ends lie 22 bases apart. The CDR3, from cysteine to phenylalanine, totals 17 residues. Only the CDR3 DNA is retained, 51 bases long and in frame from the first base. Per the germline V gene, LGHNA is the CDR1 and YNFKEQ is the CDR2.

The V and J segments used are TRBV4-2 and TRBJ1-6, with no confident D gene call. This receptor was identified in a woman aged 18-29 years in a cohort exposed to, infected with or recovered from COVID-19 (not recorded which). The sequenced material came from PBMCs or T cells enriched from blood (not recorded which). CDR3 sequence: CASSLDRGENSASPLHF. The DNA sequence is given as TGTGCCAGCAGCCTTGACCGGGGAGAGAATAGCGCTTCACCCCTCCACTTT.